This TCR beta chain was recovered during a study of T cells after yellow fever vaccination. A process of 5'RACE template switching, which added a universal primer site and UMIs, was used to make TCR cDNA. TCRdb re-analysed the 5' RACE reads in MiXCR, keeping a single row per CDR3 protein. This table holds approximately 450,000 distinct CDR3 sequences, 18% found once. Overall study results and limits: Most clones from primary vaccination resurfaced after the booster (96% CD4, 75% to 90% CD8). High-abundance clonotypes from the bulk population could contaminate FACS-sorted repertoires.

This clonotype was detected a few times. Its specificity is not known. The CDR3 length is 15 residues. V dropped 1 base and J dropped 1; count of bases not matched to a gene: 2. Per germline, CDR1 MGHRA and CDR2 YSYEKL. This sequence was found in a man between 18 and 29 years old who received the YFV17D yellow fever vaccine. The chain joins TRBV4-1 to TRBJ1-1, with 8 bases lining up with TRBD1. The input for sequencing was PBMCs, taken before the yellow fever booster vaccination. The CDR3 coding sequence is TGCGCCAGCAGCCAAGGGACAGGGTCGAACACTGAAGCTTTCTTT. It codes for CASSQGTGSNTEAFF.